This T cell receptor (beta chain) was captured by sequencing in a study of shared clonotypes between healthy human individuals. Between the trimmed V and J ends, which lost 5 bases and 3 bases, there was a span of 15 bases. CDR1 is SQVTM, CDR2 ANQGSEA, per germline. This CDR3 has 14 residues. A deep-level run was used for the assay. For each subset, genomic DNA was distributed in equal portions over several immunoSEQ plates. TCRdb's table, derived via immunoSEQ multiplex PCR, lists solely in-frame clones and lacks some. The sample yields 1,500,000 or so clones, approximately 97% seen once. The receptor comes from a man aged 30-40 years in good health. The rearrangement uses TRBV29-1 and TRBJ2-3, with D unresolved. The specimen was naive CD4+ T cells sorted from blood. The subset here: CD45RA+ positively selected. The CDR3: CSVLGSLLTDTQYF. The CDR3 DNA reads as TGCAGCGTTTTAGGATCCCTCTTGACAGATACGCAGTATTTT.